The entry below gives a single TCR beta chain sequence along with its context. CDR3 length: 14 amino acids. Germline V gene data show CDR1 as MNHEY and CDR2 as SVGAGI. V lost 0 bases and J 1 base, leaving 6 bases between the germline ends. This sample was taken from a study of blood T cell repertoires in COVID-19. As for the study in general: Acute and convalescent COVID-19 samples came from the United States, Italy and Spain. PBMCs, B-cell-depleted T cells, or T cells provided the cDNA or gDNA that made up the material.

In the source study's methods: Scientists estimated how many nucleated cells there were by amplifying reference gene primers. The data were produced by immunoSEQ multiplex PCR, yet TCRdb's version contains in-frame clones alone and is incomplete. V and J calls and clone size come straight from that table; D and trimming were deduced from the DNA. The repertoire has about 62,000 clones, 92% of them found once; the top ten carry approximately 6%. Sequencing input: peripheral blood. V gene TRBV6-5 combines with J gene TRBJ1-1; no clear D gene. The source is a human donor in a cohort sampled during active COVID-19. CDR3 in DNA: TGTGCCAGCAGTTACTCGACTGAGAACACTGAAGCTTTCTTT. Amino acids: CASSYSTENTEAFF.